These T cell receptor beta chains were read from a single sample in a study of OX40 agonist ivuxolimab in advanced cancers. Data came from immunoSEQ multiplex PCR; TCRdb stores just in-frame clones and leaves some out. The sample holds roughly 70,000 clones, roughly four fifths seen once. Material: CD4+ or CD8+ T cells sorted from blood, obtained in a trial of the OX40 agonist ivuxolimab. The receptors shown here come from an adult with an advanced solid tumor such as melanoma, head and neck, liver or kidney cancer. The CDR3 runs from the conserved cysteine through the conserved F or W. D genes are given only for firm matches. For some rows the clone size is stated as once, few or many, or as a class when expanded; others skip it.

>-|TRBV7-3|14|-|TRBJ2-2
TGTGCCAGCAGCTTATCCGGCCCGACCGGGGAGCTGTTTTTT
CASSLSGPTGELFF
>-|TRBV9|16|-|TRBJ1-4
TGTGCCAGCAGCGTAGGGGTTCAGGACGTTAATGAAAAACTGTTTTTT
CASSVGVQDVNEKLFF
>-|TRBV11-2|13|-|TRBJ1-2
TGTGCCAGCAGCTTATCAGCTAACTATGGCTACACCTTC
CASSLSANYGYTF
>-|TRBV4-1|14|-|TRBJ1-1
TGCGCCAGCAGCCGAAGTTGGGTGGGGACTGAAGCTTTCTTT
CASSRSWVGTEAFF
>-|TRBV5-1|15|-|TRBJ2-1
TGCGCCAGCAGGTCAGAGGGGGGAGGCCGCAATGAGCAGTTCTTC
CASRSEGGGRNEQFF
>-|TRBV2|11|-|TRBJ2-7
TGTGCCAGCACCCTACGATACGAGCAGTACTTC
CASTLRYEQYF
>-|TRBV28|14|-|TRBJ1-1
TGTGCCAGCAGTAAAATCCAGGGAAACACTGAAGCTTTCTTT
CASSKIQGNTEAFF
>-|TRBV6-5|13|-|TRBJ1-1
TGTGCCAGCAGTCCTTGGACAGCCGGGGGGACTTTCTTT
CASSPWTAGGTFF
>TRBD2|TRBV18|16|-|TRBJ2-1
TGTGCCAGCTCAGTGCCGGGACTAGCGGGGCCCAATGAGCAGTTCTTC
CASSVPGLAGPNEQFF
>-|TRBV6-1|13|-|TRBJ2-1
TGTGCCAGCGGGTTTTCCAGGGGTGATGAGCAGTTCTTC
CASGFSRGDEQFF
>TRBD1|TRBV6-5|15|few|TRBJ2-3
TGTGCCAGCAGGAACCCCAGGACAGGGACAGATACGCAGTATTTT
CASRNPRTGTDTQYF
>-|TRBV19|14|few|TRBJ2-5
TGTGCCAGTAGTTGGGTGGGAGGGGGCGAGACCCAGTACTTC
CASSWVGGGETQYF
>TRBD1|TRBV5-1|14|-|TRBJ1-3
TGCGCCAGCAGTCAGGGGGCGGATGGAAACACCATATATTTT
CASSQGADGNTIYF
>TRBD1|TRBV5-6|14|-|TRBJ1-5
TGTGCCAGCAGCCGCGACAGGGGGGCTCAGCCCCAGCATTTT
CASSRDRGAQPQHF
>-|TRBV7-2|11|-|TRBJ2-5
TGTGCCAGCAGCTTTTTGGAGACCCAGTACTTC
CASSFLETQYF
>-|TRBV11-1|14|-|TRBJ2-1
TGTGCCAGTAAGGGGGGTAGCTCCTACAATGAGCAGTTCTTC
CASKGGSSYNEQFF
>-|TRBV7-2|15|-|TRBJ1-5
TGTGCCAGCAGCCGGTCAGTGGTAGGCAATCAGCCCCAGCATTTT
CASSRSVVGNQPQHF
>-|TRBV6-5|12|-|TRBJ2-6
TGTGCCAGCAGCTCTGGGGCCAACGTCCTGACTTTC
CASSSGANVLTF
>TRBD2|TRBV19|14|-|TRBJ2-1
TGTGCCAGTAGTATACGGGACTACAACAATGAGCAGTTCTTC
CASSIRDYNNEQFF